One and the same sample provided the 28 T cell receptor beta chains below, sequenced in a study of identical twins. TCRdb reprocessed the 5' RACE reads via MiXCR and lists one record per CDR3 protein. The sample records 300,000 to 400,000 distinct CDR3 sequences, 9% being singletons. Source material: naive T cells sorted from blood. The receptors were gathered from a woman aged 50 to 60 in good health.

The V call is TRBV4-2, the J call TRBJ1-1; TRBD1 agrees at 8 bases. The CDR3 covers 15 residues. Germline V gene sequence: CDR1 LGHNA, CDR2 YNFKEQ. V shed 0 bases and J 5 bases; nucleotides not matched to a gene: 5. The CDR3 is CASSQDPGTGTEAFF. The DNA of the CDR3 is TGTGCCAGCAGCCAAGACCCCGGGACAGGAACTGAAGCTTTCTTT.

This chain joins TRBV20-1 and TRBJ2-1; D might be TRBD2 (6 bases). Looked up from germline, CDR1 is DFQATT and CDR2 is SNEGSKA (reference sequence). V was shortened by 3 bases and J by 8 bases, with 20 bases between the two germline ends. The CDR3 runs to 15 residues. CDR3 residues: CSASSGLVRSDEQFF. CDR3 nucleotide sequence: TGCAGTGCTAGCTCGGGACTCGTGCGATCGGATGAGCAGTTCTTC.

This clonotype came up a few times. The CDR3 is CASSLLGDSPLHF. In nucleotides, the CDR3 is TGTGCCAGCAGTTTACTAGGGGATTCACCCCTCCACTTT. The rearrangement links TRBV27 to TRBJ1-6, with D possibly TRBD1 on 5 matching bases. The CDR3 has 13 residues. Germline-derived CDR1 and CDR2 are MNHEY and SMNVEV (reference sequence). The V end was cut by 2 bases, the J end by 8 bases, with 7 bases between.

This clonotype was observed at least ten times. The chain employs TRBV3-1 and TRBJ2-3; D remains ambiguous. V was pared by 4 bases and J by 0 bases, with 8 bases between. This CDR3 has 14 residues. Germline CDR1 and CDR2: LGHDT and YNNKEL (reference sequence). The CDR3 DNA reads TGTGCCAGCAGCCGTCAGACGAGCACAGATACGCAGTATTTT. It yields the protein CASSRQTSTDTQYF.

V is TRBV9 and J is TRBJ2-5; D remains ambiguous. Germline lookup yields CDR1 SGDLS and CDR2 YYNGEE. V was pared by 3 bases and J by 5 bases, with 17 bases between. The CDR3 runs to 15 residues. The CDR3 here is CASSGNSAVEETQYF. The CDR3 DNA sequence: TGTGCCAGCAGCGGTAACAGTGCGGTTGAGGAGACCCAGTACTTC.

A few counts support this clonotype. Here the CDR3 DNA reads TGTGCCAGCAGACCGAGCAGCACGGGGGAGACCCAGTACTTC. Protein: CASRPSSTGETQYF. The chain recombines TRBV7-9 with TRBJ2-5; TRBD2 might be the D (5 bases). The CDR3 contains 14 residues. V was pared by 6 bases and J by 5 bases, with 16 bases between. Germline CDR1 reads SEHNR; CDR2 reads FQNEAQ (reference sequence).

This clonotype was counted at least ten times. The V gene is TRBV12-5, the J gene TRBJ2-2; no clear D gene. V was clipped by 8 bases and J by 6 bases, with 7 bases between them. The CDR3 extends over 11 amino acids. Per the germline V gene, CDR1 is LGHNT and CDR2 is FRNRAP. In nucleotides, the CDR3 is TGTGCTAGTACAGTGGCCGGGGAGCTGTTTTTT. It codes for CASTVAGELFF. Together with reference TRBV12-5 and TRBJ2-2, the CDR3 gives the full variable domain: DARVTQTPRHKVTEMGQEVTMRCQPILGHNTVFWYRQTMMQGLELLAYFRNRAPLDDSGMPKDRFSAEMPDATLATLKIQPSEPRDSAVYFCASTVAGELFFGEGSRLTVL.

This clonotype was counted many times. The rearrangement joins TRBV20-1 to TRBJ2-5; D may be TRBD2 (6 bases). Germline V gene lookup returns CDR1 DFQATT and CDR2 SNEGSKA (reference sequence). Trimming removed 6 bases at V and 2 bases at J, with 16 bases between. CDR3 size: 14 residues. CDR3 in amino acids: CSAPARGNQETQYF. In DNA, the CDR3 is TGCAGTGCCCCGGCGCGCGGGAATCAAGAGACCCAGTACTTC.

This clonotype was observed many times. The V gene is TRBV12-3 or TRBV12-4, the J gene TRBJ2-1; 9 positions match TRBD2. The CDR3 is 17 amino acids. V dropped 0 bases and J dropped 7; count of bases not matched to a gene: 10. The CDR3 reads CASSLALATSGENEQFF. The CDR3 DNA is TGTGCCAGCAGTTTAGCGCTAGCGACTAGCGGAGAAAATGAGCAGTTCTTC.

This clonotype was seen a handful of times. The genes are TRBV6-5 and TRBJ2-5, with 8 bases that match TRBD2. The trim removed 2 bases at V and 4 bases at J, leaving 3 bases unmatched. Per the germline V gene, CDR1 is MNHEY and CDR2 is SVGAGI. The CDR3 sequence is 14 residues long. The CDR3 reads CASSYNAGGETQYF. Here the CDR3 DNA reads TGTGCCAGCAGTTACAACGCGGGAGGAGAGACCCAGTACTTC.

The V gene is TRBV6-2 or TRBV6-3, the J gene TRBJ2-3; 8 bases align to TRBD2. Germline CDR1 and CDR2: MNHEY and SVGEGT. CDR3 size: 13 residues. The trim removed 5 bases at V and 7 bases at J, leaving 5 bases unmatched. In DNA form, the CDR3 reads TGTGCCAGCAGTCCGGGACTAGTTCATACGCAGTATTTT. Translating gives CASSPGLVHTQYF.

This rearrangement joins TRBV14 to TRBJ1-4; tentative D call: TRBD1 (5 bases). V lost 4 bases to trimming and J lost 7 bases, with 13 bases between them. CDR1 SGHDN and CDR2 FVKESK come from the germline V gene. CDR3 length equals 14 residues. The CDR3 DNA reads TGTGCCAGCAGCCCACCGGGACGTTCTGAAAAACTGTTTTTT. Translating gives CASSPPGRSEKLFF. Using reference TRBV14 and TRBJ1-4 for the parts outside the CDR3, the full variable domain is EAGVTQFPSHSVIEKGQTVTLRCDPISGHDNLYWYRRVMGKEIKFLLHFVKESKQDESGMPNNRFLAERTGGTYSTLKVQPAELEDSGVYFCASSPPGRSEKLFFGSGTQLSVL.

The chain uses TRBV3-1 and TRBJ2-1; D gene uncertain. Trimming took 1 base from V and 9 from J, leaving 19 bases between them. Looked up from germline, CDR1 is LGHDT and CDR2 is YNNKEL (reference sequence). This CDR3 is 16 amino acids long. The CDR3 coding sequence is TGTGCCAGCAGCCAAGGGCTCGATTCGGCGAGCGCTGAGCAGTTCTTC. This gives the protein CASSQGLDSASAEQFF.

This clonotype was seen a few times. CDR3: CASSAGLQMEQFF. CDR3 DNA sequence: TGTGCCAGCAGTGCAGGACTGCAAATGGAGCAGTTCTTC. The genes are TRBV6-5 and TRBJ2-1; D is perhaps TRBD2 (5 bases). The V end was cut by 5 bases, the J end by 10 bases, with 15 bases between. Germline CDR1 MNHEY, CDR2 SVGAGI. The CDR3 sequence is 13 residues long.

The V call is TRBV10-3, the J call TRBJ2-3; 10 bases line up with TRBD1. V lost 6 bases and J lost 1; bases outside the gene matches: 7. The CDR3 has 16 amino acids. CDR1 and CDR2 (germline): ENHRY, SYGVKD. This chain's CDR3 is CAIREGTGVRTDTQYF. The DNA for the CDR3 is TGTGCCATCAGGGAGGGGACAGGGGTTCGCACAGATACGCAGTATTTT.

V and J are TRBV5-6 and TRBJ2-1; perhaps TRBD1 as D (5 bases). The V and J ends lost 1 base and 1 base respectively, with 12 bases between them. The germline gives CDR1 SGHDT, CDR2 YYEEEE. This CDR3 has 16 amino acids. In DNA, the CDR3 is TGTGCCAGCAGCTTGTCTAGGGGTCCATCCTACAATGAGCAGTTCTTC. It specifies CASSLSRGPSYNEQFF.

The chain uses TRBV20-1 and TRBJ2-5, with a weak D call TRBD2 (6 bases). The V end lost 3 bases, the J end lost 7 bases, and 21 bases lay between the germline ends. This CDR3 region has 15 residues. Germline V lookup: CDR1 DFQATT, CDR2 SNEGSKA (reference sequence). CDR3: CSASGGASPRGTQYF. Here the CDR3 DNA reads TGCAGTGCTAGCGGAGGGGCTAGCCCGAGGGGGACCCAGTACTTC.

This clonotype occurred many times. The rearrangement uses TRBV9 and TRBJ1-2; 7 positions match TRBD1. The V gene's germline CDR1 is SGDLS and CDR2 YYNGEE. The CDR3 spans 15 residues. The J segment lost 8 bases and the V segment lost 3 bases, leaving 13 bases of the junction unmatched. CDR3 nucleotide sequence: TGTGCCAGCAGCGCCCTACATACAGGGGTAGGAGGCTACACCTTC. This translates into CASSALHTGVGGYTF.

This chain links TRBV10-3 with TRBJ2-1; D gene uncertain. CDR1 is ENHRY and CDR2 is SYGVKD in the germline V gene. V was shortened by 0 bases and J by 2 bases, with 8 bases between the two germline ends. CDR3 length: 15 residues. The CDR3 nucleotides are TGTGCCATCAGTGAGTCCGTGGCCACCTACAATGAGCAGTTCTTC. It specifies CAISESVATYNEQFF.

This clonotype has a count of ten or more. The V and J genes are TRBV12-3 or TRBV12-4 and TRBJ1-2; D not resolved. The CDR3 covers 14 residues. The germline V and J ends were trimmed by 3 bases and 7 bases, with 15 bases remaining between them. This CDR3 reads CASSLSGPGAGYTF. CDR3 sequence (DNA): TGTGCCAGCAGTTTGAGCGGACCTGGTGCTGGCTACACCTTC.

The rearrangement joins TRBV23-1 to TRBJ2-3, with D perhaps being TRBD1 or TRBD2 (6 bases each). TRBV23-1 is placed among ORFs of uncertain function. The V end lost 10 bases, the J end lost 2 bases, and 16 bases lay between the germline ends. There are 14 residues in the CDR3. The CDR3 DNA is TGCGCCACCGTAGGGGGGACCTCCACAGATACGCAGTATTTT. This gives the protein CATVGGTSTDTQYF.

This clonotype was counted once. This chain's CDR3 is CASSGDTAEAFF. In DNA form, the CDR3 reads TGTGCCAGCTCGGGGGATACAGCTGAAGCTTTCTTT. The chain uses TRBV6-1 and TRBJ1-1; D might be TRBD1 (5 bases). CDR1 and CDR2 (germline): MNHNS, SASEGT. The CDR3 consists of 12 residues. V was cut by 8 bases and J by 6 bases, with 13 bases left in between.

In this sample, this clonotype turned up a few times. V gene TRBV3-1 combines with J gene TRBJ1-1; D not resolved. V lost 5 bases to trimming and J lost 6 bases, with 16 bases between them. The CDR3 has 14 amino acids. The germline V gene has CDR1 LGHDT and CDR2 YNNKEL (reference sequence). The CDR3 is CASSNSHSDAEAFF. The CDR3 bases are TGTGCCAGCAGCAACAGTCACTCGGACGCTGAAGCTTTCTTT.

This clonotype was seen many times. The V gene is TRBV5-1, the J gene TRBJ2-1; 7 bases align to TRBD2. This CDR3 has 16 residues. Germline values: CDR1 SGHRS, CDR2 YFSETQ. Germline trimming cut 0 bases from V and 4 bases from J; bases unmatched to any gene: 7. In nucleotides, the CDR3 is TGCGCCAGCAGCTTGGTAATGAGCGGGAATTACAATGAGCAGTTCTTC. As protein: CASSLVMSGNYNEQFF.

This clonotype was found a few times. The chain uses TRBV12-3 or TRBV12-4 and TRBJ2-1, with 10 positions matching TRBD1. The V and J ends lost 10 bases and 6 bases, in that order; junction bases with no gene match: 15. This CDR3 spans 16 amino acids. For the CDR3, the DNA is TGTGCCACCTATACCGTTCGGGACAGGGGCCGCAATGAGCAGTTCTTC. Its protein is CATYTVRDRGRNEQFF.

This clonotype was counted at least ten times. This chain connects TRBV5-1 to TRBJ2-1; TRBD2 matches at 13 bases. CDR1 and CDR2 (germline): SGHRS, YFSETQ. The V and J ends lost 0 bases and 8 bases, in that order; junction bases with no gene match: 2. The CDR3 covers 15 residues. The CDR3 reads CASSLGTSGSDEQFF. CDR3 nucleotides: TGCGCCAGCAGCTTGGGGACTAGCGGGAGCGATGAGCAGTTCTTC.

This clonotype has more than one count but fewer than ten. The chain has TRBV20-1 and TRBJ2-7, with 11 bases lining up with TRBD2. The CDR3 runs 16 residues. With 0 bases clipped from V and 2 bases from J, the junction kept 6 bases outside the gene matches. Germline loops: CDR1 DFQATT, CDR2 SNEGSKA (reference sequence). The CDR3: CSARDPSGRRPYEQYF. The CDR3 nucleotides are TGCAGTGCTAGAGACCCTAGCGGGAGGCGCCCCTACGAGCAGTACTTC.

Only a few counts were recorded for this clonotype. V usage is TRBV12-3 or TRBV12-4 and J usage is TRBJ2-1; 11 nucleotides line up with TRBD1. The CDR3 is 16 residues long. J gave up 5 bases and V 5 bases, and 8 bases lay outside the gene matches. The CDR3: CASSEGQGVIHNEQFF. CDR3 DNA: TGTGCCAGCAGTGAGGGACAGGGGGTGATCCACAATGAGCAGTTCTTC.